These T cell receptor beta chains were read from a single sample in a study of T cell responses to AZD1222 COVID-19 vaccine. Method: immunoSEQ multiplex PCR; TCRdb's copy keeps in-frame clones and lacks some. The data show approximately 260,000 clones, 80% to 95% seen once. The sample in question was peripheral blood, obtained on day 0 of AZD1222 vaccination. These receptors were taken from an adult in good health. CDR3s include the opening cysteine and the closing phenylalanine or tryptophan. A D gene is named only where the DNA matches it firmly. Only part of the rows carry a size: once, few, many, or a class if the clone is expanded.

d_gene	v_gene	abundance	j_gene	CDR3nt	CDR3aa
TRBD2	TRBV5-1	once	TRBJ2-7	TGCGCCAGCAGCTTACTTAGCGGGGGGGCTTTCGAGCAGTACTTC	CASSLLSGGAFEQYF
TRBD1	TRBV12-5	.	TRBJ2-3	TGTGCTAGTGGTTTGGGTGCCGGGACAGGGCGCACAGATACGCAGTATTTT	CASGLGAGTGRTDTQYF
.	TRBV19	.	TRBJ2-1	TGTGCCAGTAGTATAGAGTGGGACGTCTACAATGAGCAGTTCTTC	CASSIEWDVYNEQFF
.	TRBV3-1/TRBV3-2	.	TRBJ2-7	TGTGCCAGCAGCCAAGAGCCCCAGGGCGACAGGAGCTCCTACGAGCAGTACTTC	CASSQEPQGDRSSYEQYF
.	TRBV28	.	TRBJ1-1	TGTGCCAGCAGTTTACCGGGGAACACTGAAGCTTTCTTT	CASSLPGNTEAFF
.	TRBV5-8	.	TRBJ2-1	TGTGCCAGCAGCTCAGGACTAACTCCCGTCGGGGACAATGAGCAGTTCTTC	CASSSGLTPVGDNEQFF
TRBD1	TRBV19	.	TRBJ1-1	TGTGCCAGTAGTTTGGGGACAGCCAACACTGAAGCTTTCTTT	CASSLGTANTEAFF
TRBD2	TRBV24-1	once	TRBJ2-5	TGTGCCACCAGTGATTTGCCCGGGGGGATGGAGACCCAGTACTTC	CATSDLPGGMETQYF
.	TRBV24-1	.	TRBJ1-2	TGTGCCACCAGTGCCGTGGGATCTGGCTACACCTTC	CATSAVGSGYTF
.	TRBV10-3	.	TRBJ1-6	TGTGCCATCAGAAACAGGGTTAGAGACTCACCCCTCCACTTT	CAIRNRVRDSPLHF
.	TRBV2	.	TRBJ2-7	TGTGCCAGCACCGGGTGGGGGGTTCAGCGCGAGCAGTACTTC	CASTGWGVQREQYF
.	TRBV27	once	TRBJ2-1	TGTGCCAGCAGTTGGAACAATGAGCAGTTCTTC	CASSWNNEQFF
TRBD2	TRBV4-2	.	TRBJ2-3	TGTGCCAGCAGCCAAGCTGACGGGAGGACCCCAGATACGCAGTATTTT	CASSQADGRTPDTQYF
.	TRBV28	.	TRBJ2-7	TGTGCCAGCAGAATGGGACTGCTCGAGCAGTACTTC	CASRMGLLEQYF
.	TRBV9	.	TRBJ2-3	TGTGCCAGCAGCTTCCTGACAGCCACAGATACGCAGTATTTT	CASSFLTATDTQYF
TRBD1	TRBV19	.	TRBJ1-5	TGTGCCAGTAGCCGGGACAGGGTGGCAAATCAGCCCCAGCATTTT	CASSRDRVANQPQHF
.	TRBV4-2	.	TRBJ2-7	TGTGCCAGCAGCCAAGAAGTTAAGACACCCTACGAGCAGTACTTC	CASSQEVKTPYEQYF
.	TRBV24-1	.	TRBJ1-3	TGTGCCACCAGTGACCCACGCGGCTCTGGAAACACCATATATTTT	CATSDPRGSGNTIYF
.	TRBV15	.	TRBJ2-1	TGTGCCACCAGCAGAGATTTGGACGCCCTCGAGCAGTTCTTC	CATSRDLDALEQFF
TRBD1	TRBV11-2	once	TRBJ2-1	TGTGCCAGCAGCGTCCGGGACAGCTCCTACAATGAGCAGTTCTTC	CASSVRDSSYNEQFF
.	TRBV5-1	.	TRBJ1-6	TGCGCCAGCAGCTCATTGGGACACGACAATCCGTGGGCTTCACCCCTCCACTTT	CASSSLGHDNPWASPLHF
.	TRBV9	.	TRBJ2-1	TGTGCCAGCAGCGTAGATGAAGGGGTGGCCAATGAGCAGTTCTTC	CASSVDEGVANEQFF
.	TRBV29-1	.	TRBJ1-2	TGCAGCGTTGAGGGGTTCGGCGGCTACACCTTC	CSVEGFGGYTF
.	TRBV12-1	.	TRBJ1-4	TGTGCCAGCATCCCCTCCTTGGCAACTAATGAAAAACTGTTTTTT	CASIPSLATNEKLFF
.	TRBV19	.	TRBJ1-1	TGTGCCAGTAGTATGACGGGCGGAGGGTTAGCCACTGAAGCTTTCTTT	CASSMTGGGLATEAFF
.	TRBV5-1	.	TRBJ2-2	TGCGCCAGCAGCTTCCCTACGTCTAGCATGAACACCGGGGAGCTGTTTTTT	CASSFPTSSMNTGELFF
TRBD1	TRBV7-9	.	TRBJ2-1	TGTGCCAGCAGCTTTTATCGGGACAGGGTAATCCAGCAGTTCTTC	CASSFYRDRVIQQFF
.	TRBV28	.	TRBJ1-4	TGTGCCAGCAGTTGGGTGCAGAAAGGAGTGGAAAAACTGTTTTTT	CASSWVQKGVEKLFF
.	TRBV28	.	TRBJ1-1	TGTGCCAGCATCATCACGGGCACTGAAGCTTTCTTT	CASIITGTEAFF
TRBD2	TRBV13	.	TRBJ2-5	TGTGCCAGCAGCCATACGGGACTAGGGGAGACCCAGTACTTC	CASSHTGLGETQYF
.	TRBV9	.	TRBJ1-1	TGTGCCAGCAGCGTAGGGAGGGTCACTGAAGCTTTCTTT	CASSVGRVTEAFF
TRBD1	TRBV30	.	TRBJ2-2	TGTGCCTGGAGTGGCCTCGACAGGGACACCGGGGAGCTGTTTTTT	CAWSGLDRDTGELFF
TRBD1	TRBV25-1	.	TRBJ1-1	TGTGCCAGCAGTGTAGGGGGCGCGAGGAACACTGAAGCTTTCTTT	CASSVGGARNTEAFF